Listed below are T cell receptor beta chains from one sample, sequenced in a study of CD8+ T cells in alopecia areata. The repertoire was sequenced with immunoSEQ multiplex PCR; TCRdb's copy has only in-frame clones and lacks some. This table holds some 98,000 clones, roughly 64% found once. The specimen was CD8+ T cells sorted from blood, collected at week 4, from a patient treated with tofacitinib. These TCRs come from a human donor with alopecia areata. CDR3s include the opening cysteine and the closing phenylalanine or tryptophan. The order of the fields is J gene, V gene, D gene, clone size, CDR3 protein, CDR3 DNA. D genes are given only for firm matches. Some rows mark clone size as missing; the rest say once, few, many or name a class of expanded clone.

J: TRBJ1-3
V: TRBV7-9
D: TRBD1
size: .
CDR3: CASSFPRDRGPGNTIYF
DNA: TGTGCCAGCAGCTTCCCCCGCGACAGGGGCCCTGGAAACACCATATATTTT

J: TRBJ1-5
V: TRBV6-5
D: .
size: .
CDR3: CASSYSEGGQPQHF
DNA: TGTGCCAGCAGTTACTCTGAGGGGGGTCAGCCCCAGCATTTT

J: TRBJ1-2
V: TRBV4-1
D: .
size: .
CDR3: CASSQVTGPTAASYTF
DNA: TGCGCCAGCAGCCAAGTGACGGGTCCCACTGCGGCGAGCTACACCTTC

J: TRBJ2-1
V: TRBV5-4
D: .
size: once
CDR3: CASSLVGENEQFF
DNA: TGTGCCAGCAGCTTGGTGGGGGAGAATGAGCAGTTCTTC

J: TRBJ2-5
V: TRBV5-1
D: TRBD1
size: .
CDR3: CASSSGDRDGETQYF
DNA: TGCGCCAGCAGCTCCGGAGACAGGGATGGCGAGACCCAGTACTTC

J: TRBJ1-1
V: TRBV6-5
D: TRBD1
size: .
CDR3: CASSPRTGGYTEAFF
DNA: TGTGCCAGCAGTCCTAGGACAGGAGGGTACACTGAAGCTTTCTTT

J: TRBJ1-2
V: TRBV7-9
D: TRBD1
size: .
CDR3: CASSWGLNRGHGGYTF
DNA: TGTGCCAGCAGCTGGGGATTAAACAGGGGGCACGGTGGCTACACCTTC

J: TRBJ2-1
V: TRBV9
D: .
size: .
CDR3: CASSATRGDSYNEQFF
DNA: TGTGCCAGCAGCGCTACCCGGGGAGACTCCTACAATGAGCAGTTCTTC

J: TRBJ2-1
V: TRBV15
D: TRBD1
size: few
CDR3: CATSRDLSSDRDNEQFF
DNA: TGTGCCACCAGCAGAGATTTATCCTCGGACAGGGACAATGAGCAGTTCTTC

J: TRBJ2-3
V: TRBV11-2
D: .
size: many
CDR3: CASSLGPGPDTQYF
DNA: TGTGCCAGCAGCTTAGGGCCTGGGCCAGATACGCAGTATTTT

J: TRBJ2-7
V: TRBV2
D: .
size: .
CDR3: CASSVGTEQYF
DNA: TGTGCCAGCAGTGTGGGGACAGAGCAGTACTTC

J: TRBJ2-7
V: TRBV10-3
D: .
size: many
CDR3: CAISETGDPHF
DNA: TGTGCCATCAGTGAGACAGGCGACCCTCACTTC

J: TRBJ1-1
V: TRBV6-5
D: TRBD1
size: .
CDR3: CASRNTYRGITEAFF
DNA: TGTGCCAGCAGGAATACCTACAGGGGGATCACTGAAGCTTTCTTT

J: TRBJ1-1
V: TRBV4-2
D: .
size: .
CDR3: CASSQPDQNTEAFF
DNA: TGTGCCAGCAGCCAACCGGACCAGAACACTGAAGCTTTCTTT

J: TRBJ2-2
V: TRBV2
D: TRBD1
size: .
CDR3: CASGWTGETGELFF
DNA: TGTGCCAGCGGTTGGACAGGGGAGACCGGGGAGCTGTTTTTT

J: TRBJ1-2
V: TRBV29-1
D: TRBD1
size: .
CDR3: CSGLDRDYGYTF
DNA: TGCAGCGGCCTAGACAGGGATTATGGCTACACCTTC

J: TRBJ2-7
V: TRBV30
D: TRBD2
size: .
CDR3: CAWSARTSGTYEQYF
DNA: TGTGCCTGGAGTGCCAGGACTAGCGGGACCTACGAGCAGTACTTC

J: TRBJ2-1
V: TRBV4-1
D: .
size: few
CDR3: CASSQVRAYNEQFF
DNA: TGCGCCAGCAGCCAAGTGCGCGCTTACAATGAGCAGTTCTTC

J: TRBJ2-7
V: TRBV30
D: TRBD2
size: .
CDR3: CAWSVAGAYEQYF
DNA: TGCGCCTGGAGTGTAGCGGGAGCTTACGAGCAGTACTTC

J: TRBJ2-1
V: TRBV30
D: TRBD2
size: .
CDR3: CAWQAGVSYNEQFF
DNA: TGTGCCTGGCAAGCGGGAGTCTCCTACAATGAGCAGTTCTTC

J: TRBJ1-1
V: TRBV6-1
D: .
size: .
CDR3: CASSERATGTEAFF
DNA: TGTGCCAGCAGTGAAAGGGCTACCGGCACTGAAGCTTTCTTT

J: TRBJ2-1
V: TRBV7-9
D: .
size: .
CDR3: CASSPAQGGSYNEQFF
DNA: TGTGCCAGCAGCCCGGCACAGGGAGGTTCCTACAATGAGCAGTTCTTC

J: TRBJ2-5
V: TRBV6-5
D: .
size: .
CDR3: CATTTREETQYF
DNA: TGTGCCACCACCACTAGAGAGGAGACCCAGTACTTC

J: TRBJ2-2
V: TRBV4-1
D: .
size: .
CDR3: CASSQDPGGGELFF
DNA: TGCGCCAGCAGCCAAGATCCTGGCGGCGGGGAGCTGTTTTTT

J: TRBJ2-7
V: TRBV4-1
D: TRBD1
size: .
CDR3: CASSQDPGQNEQYF
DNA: TGCGCCAGCAGCCAAGATCCGGGACAGAACGAGCAGTACTTC

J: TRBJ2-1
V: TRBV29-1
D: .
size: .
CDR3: CSVETAARYNEQFF
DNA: TGCAGCGTTGAGACAGCCGCCCGTTACAATGAGCAGTTCTTC

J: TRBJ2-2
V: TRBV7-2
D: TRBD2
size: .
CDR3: CASTPWASGVSGELFF
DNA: TGTGCCAGCACCCCATGGGCTAGCGGGGTTTCCGGGGAGCTGTTTTTT

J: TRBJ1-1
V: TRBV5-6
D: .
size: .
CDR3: CASSIGRAEAFF
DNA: TGTGCCAGCAGCATCGGAAGAGCTGAAGCTTTCTTT

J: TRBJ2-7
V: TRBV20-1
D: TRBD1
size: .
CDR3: CRGTGFGEQYF
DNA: TGCAGAGGGACAGGGTTCGGCGAGCAGTACTTC

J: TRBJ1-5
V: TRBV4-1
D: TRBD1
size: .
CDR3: CASSPGTGDLRQPQHF
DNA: TGCGCCAGCAGCCCTGGGACAGGCGACCTGAGACAGCCCCAGCATTTT

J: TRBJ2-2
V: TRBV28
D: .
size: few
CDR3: CASSLGGPSTGELFF
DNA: TGTGCCAGCAGTTTAGGCGGGCCTAGCACCGGGGAGCTGTTTTTT

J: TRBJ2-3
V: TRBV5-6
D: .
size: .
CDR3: CASSLQGSDTQYF
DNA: TGTGCCAGCAGTTTACAGGGTTCAGATACGCAGTATTTT

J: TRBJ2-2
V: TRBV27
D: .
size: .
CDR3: CASSPTAPPGELFF
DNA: TGTGCCAGCAGCCCGACGGCGCCGCCCGGGGAGCTGTTTTTT

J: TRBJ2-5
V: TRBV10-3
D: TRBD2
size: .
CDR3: CAISGGTSGVKTQYF
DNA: TGTGCCATCAGTGGGGGGACTAGCGGGGTCAAGACCCAGTACTTC

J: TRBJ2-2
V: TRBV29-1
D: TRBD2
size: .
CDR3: CSVVLAGVGELFF
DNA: TGCAGCGTTGTTCTCGCGGGAGTAGGGGAGCTGTTTTTT